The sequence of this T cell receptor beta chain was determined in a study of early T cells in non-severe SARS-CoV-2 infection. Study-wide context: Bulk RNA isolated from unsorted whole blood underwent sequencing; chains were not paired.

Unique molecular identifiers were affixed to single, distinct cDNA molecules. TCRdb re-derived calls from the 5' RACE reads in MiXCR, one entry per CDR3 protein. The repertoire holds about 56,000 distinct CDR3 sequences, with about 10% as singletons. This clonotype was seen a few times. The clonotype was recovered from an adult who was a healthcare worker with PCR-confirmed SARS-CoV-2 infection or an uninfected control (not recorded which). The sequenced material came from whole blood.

The CDR3: CAISARGGSYEQYF. CDR3 nucleotide sequence: TGTGCCATCAGTGCCAGGGGGGGCTCCTACGAGCAGTACTTC. The chain carries TRBV10-3 and TRBJ2-7; D is tentatively TRBD1 or TRBD2 (7 bases each). The CDR3 spans 14 residues. Trimming took 4 bases from V and 0 from J, leaving 10 bases between them. CDR1 is ENHRY and CDR2 is SYGVKD in the germline V gene.